The present TCR beta chain was sequenced within a study of T cell responses to AZD1222 COVID-19 vaccine listed by TCRdb under 2021. For the study in its entirety: TCR sequencing covered 230 or so trial participants: approximately 200 given two doses of AZD1222 and 26 given two doses of MenACWY control vaccine. Trial participants were enrolled by age into 18-55, 56-69 and 70-plus year subgroups, with 148, 28 and 57 TCR-sequenced participants respectively. General conclusions and limits of the study: Participants were mostly white British and included more females than males, and it was suggested by the authors that clonal diversity may have been underestimated. The vaccine-associated CD4 TCRs covered the entire spike protein, and the dominant responses fell in regions 160-218 and 743-854. A significant rise in spike-specific TCR breadth and depth was observed after two AZD1222 doses relative to day 0 and relative to MenACWY recipients. Because no day 14 peak-response samples were available, the repertoires could be characterized only after the peak T cell response. Only a handful of AZD1222 recipients were SARS-CoV-2 seropositive at baseline, limiting conclusions about previously exposed vaccinees. The 56-69-year group was small, and its depth increase did not reach significance, likely because of low power. Nearly half of unique spike-specific TCRs reportedly recognized epitopes outside regions mutated in the B.1.351 and B.1.1.7 variants.

Read against the paper, the sample's time point label means: baseline before first vaccination. What the treatment or condition label conveys for this sample: meningococcal conjugate vaccine given as trial control. The vaccinee samples were drawn from two UK trials, COV001 and COV002, one of which was a single-blind randomized controlled phase 2/3 trial testing AZD1222 (ChAdOx1 nCoV-19) in healthy adults. Trial participant PBMC samples were collected at day 0 and day 28 after the second dose for TCRbeta chain sequencing. As for this clone: This receptor's antigen is unknown. The input lacks base qualities; no much larger clone sits a single base away.

The CDR3 regions of human TCRbeta chains were analyzed by immunosequencing. On the study's bioinformatics: Repertoire TCRs were checked for matches against a reference library of SARS-CoV-2-specific TCRs that had been generated using the MIRA antigen-specificity platform. Breadth meant the fraction of unique TCRs that were SARS-CoV-2-associated, whereas depth meant the fraction of total T cells that were SARS-CoV-2-associated. Each spike-specific TCR was assigned to its reactive spike region and to a CD4 or CD8 class using the MIRA data. Log10-transformed breadth and depth values were compared by one-way ANOVA with Sidak's multiple comparisons tests. This is the immuneACCESS table as TCRdb keeps it, with only in-frame sequences that have V and J called. A part of the clones is gone; compared with another copy, unresolved V genes explain less than half, and the rest is unexplained. V and J calls and clone size are copied from that table; D and trimming were computed from the DNA. The sample table holds 150,000 or so clones, of which about 93% were seen once. Approximately 2.7% of the sample is taken by the ten largest.

Sequences LGHNT (CDR1) and FRNRAP (CDR2) are obtained from the germline V gene. V is clipped by 6 bases and J by 7 bases, and the sequence between their germline boundaries is 4 bases long. Including cysteine and phenylalanine, the CDR3 has 10 amino acids. The CDR3 DNA has 30 bases and is translated from base 1. The sample consisted of peripheral blood, taken on day 0 of MenACWY control vaccination. The chain links TRBV12-5 with TRBJ1-5; the D gene is not confidently resolved. This TCR was sampled from an adult in good health. The nucleotides read TGTGCTAGTGGGCGACAGCCCCAGCATTTT. Translated, this gives CASGRQPQHF.